A selection of T cell receptor beta chains follows, all from one sample in a study of T cells in Graves' hyperthyroidism and ophthalmopathy. TCRdb analysed the multiplex PCR reads with MiXCR anew, one entry per CDR3 protein. The table has roughly 750,000 distinct CDR3 sequences, about a sixth seen once; the top ten hold approximately 8.4%. Sequenced material: blood. Receptor source: a man between 18 and 35 years old with Graves' hyperthyroidism. Both conserved end residues are part of each CDR3. D genes are given only for firm matches. Size is stated for part of the rows, as once, few or many counts, or as a class when the clone is expanded.

D gene	clone size	V gene	J gene	CDR3 DNA	CDR3 protein
TRBD2	.	TRBV11-3	TRBJ2-2	TGTGCCAGCAAAAGGGGCGGGACTAGCCCTCACGGGGAGCTGTTTTTT	CASKRGGTSPHGELFF
TRBD2	few	TRBV7-9	TRBJ2-1	TGTGCCAGCAGCGAGGGACTAGCGGGAGGGCTCGGCTACAATGAGCAGTTCTTC	CASSEGLAGGLGYNEQFF
TRBD1	many	TRBV6-1	TRBJ1-1	TGTGCCAGCAGCCCCGGGACAGGGCTAAAAGCTTTCTTT	CASSPGTGLKAFF
.	once	TRBV27	TRBJ2-6	TGTGCCAGCAAGAGGGTGACTGGGGCCAACGTCCTGACTTTC	CASKRVTGANVLTF
.	many	TRBV27	TRBJ2-7	TGTGCCAGCAGTTTACAGGGTTGGAGAGCCTACGAGCAGTACTTC	CASSLQGWRAYEQYF
.	few	TRBV24-1	TRBJ2-6	TGTGCCACCAGCCCGGACAGATCCACTGGGGCCAACGTCCTGACTTTC	CATSPDRSTGANVLTF
TRBD2	.	TRBV5-5	TRBJ2-1	TGTGCCAGCAGCCCAAGTAGCGGGAGAAACAATGAGCAGTTCTTC	CASSPSSGRNNEQFF
TRBD1	many	TRBV20-1	TRBJ2-7	TGCAGTGCTAGAGGACGGACAGGGGGGTCCTACGAGCAGTACTTC	CSARGRTGGSYEQYF
.	many	TRBV18	TRBJ1-1	TGTGCCAGCTCACCTGTGGGAAACATGAACACTGAAGCTTTCTTT	CASSPVGNMNTEAFF
.	many	TRBV27	TRBJ2-1	TGTGCCAGCAGTTTCGGGACTTCCTCCTACAATGAGCAGTTCTTC	CASSFGTSSYNEQFF
TRBD1	few	TRBV20-1	TRBJ1-2	TGCAGTGCTATCGGACAGGGGCCTAACTATGGCTACACCTTC	CSAIGQGPNYGYTF
.	many	TRBV7-2	TRBJ2-1	TGTGCCAGCAGCCGCGGGCCTGTAGGAGGTGAGCAGTTCTTC	CASSRGPVGGEQFF
TRBD2	.	TRBV7-9	TRBJ2-1	TGTGCCAGCACCAGCGGGAGTCGGGCCTACAATGAGCAGTTCTTC	CASTSGSRAYNEQFF
TRBD1	many	TRBV10-3	TRBJ2-5	TGTGCCATCAGCTCGACAGGGAACCGCGAGACCCAGTACTTC	CAISSTGNRETQYF
.	many	TRBV2	TRBJ1-1	TGTGCCAGCAGGTACACGACCCTTGAAGCTTTCTTT	CASRYTTLEAFF
TRBD1	many	TRBV2	TRBJ1-1	TGTGCCAGGGAGACAGGGCCGAACACTGAAGCTTTCTTT	CARETGPNTEAFF
.	.	TRBV5-1	TRBJ2-1	TGCGCCAGCAGCTTGGATGAGGCCACCACTTACAATGAGCAGTTCTTC	CASSLDEATTYNEQFF
.	many	TRBV28	TRBJ1-2	TGTGCCAGCAGTTTAAGTGGAGGGTTGGCCTATGGCTACACCTTC	CASSLSGGLAYGYTF
TRBD1	many	TRBV30	TRBJ2-3	TGTGCCTGGGCTAGAGGGACAGGAATGTCAGATACGCAGTATTTT	CAWARGTGMSDTQYF
.	.	TRBV30	TRBJ2-7	TGTGCCTGTGACGTCGCCTACGAGCAGTACTTC	CACDVAYEQYF
TRBD1	many	TRBV28	TRBJ2-7	TGTGCCAGCAGTTACGAGGGGGCGTGGAACGAGCAGTACTTC	CASSYEGAWNEQYF
TRBD1	.	TRBV7-9	TRBJ2-2	TGTGCCAGCAGCTGGACGGGACAGGCGAACACCGGGGAGCTGTTTTTT	CASSWTGQANTGELFF
TRBD2	few	TRBV6-1	TRBJ2-3	TGTGCCAGCAGTCGAGCGGGAGACTCCCCAGATACGCAGTATTTT	CASSRAGDSPDTQYF
.	many	TRBV27	TRBJ1-2	TGTGCCAGCAGACAGGGAGGGGACTATGGCTACACCTTC	CASRQGGDYGYTF